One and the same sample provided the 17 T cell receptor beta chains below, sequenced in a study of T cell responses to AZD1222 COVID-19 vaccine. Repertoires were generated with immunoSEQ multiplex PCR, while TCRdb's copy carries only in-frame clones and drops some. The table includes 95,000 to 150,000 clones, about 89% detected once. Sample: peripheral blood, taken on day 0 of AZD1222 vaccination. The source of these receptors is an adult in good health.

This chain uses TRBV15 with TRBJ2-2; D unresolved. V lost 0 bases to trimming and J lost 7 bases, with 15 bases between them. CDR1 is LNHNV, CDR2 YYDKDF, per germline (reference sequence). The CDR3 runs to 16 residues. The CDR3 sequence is CATSRDAHPVGGELFF. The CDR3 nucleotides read TGTGCCACCAGCAGAGATGCGCACCCTGTAGGCGGGGAGCTGTTTTTT.

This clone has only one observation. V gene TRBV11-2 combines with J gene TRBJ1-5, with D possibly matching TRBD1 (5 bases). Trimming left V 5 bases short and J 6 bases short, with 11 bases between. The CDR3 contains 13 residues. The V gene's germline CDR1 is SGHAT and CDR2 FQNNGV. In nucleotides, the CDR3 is TGTGCCAGCAGCCCGTTTGGGACTCAGCCCCAGCATTTT. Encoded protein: CASSPFGTQPQHF.

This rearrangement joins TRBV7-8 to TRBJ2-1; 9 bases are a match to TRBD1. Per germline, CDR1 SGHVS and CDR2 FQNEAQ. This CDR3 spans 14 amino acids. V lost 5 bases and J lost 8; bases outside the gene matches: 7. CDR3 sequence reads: CASSPQQGAYEQFF. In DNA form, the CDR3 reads TGTGCCAGCAGCCCGCAACAGGGGGCCTATGAGCAGTTCTTC.

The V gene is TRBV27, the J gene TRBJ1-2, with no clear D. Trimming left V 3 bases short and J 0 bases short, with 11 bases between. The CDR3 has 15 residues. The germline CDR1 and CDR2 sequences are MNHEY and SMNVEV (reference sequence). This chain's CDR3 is CASSFTVSPNYGYTF. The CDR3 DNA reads TGTGCCAGCAGTTTTACGGTCAGCCCTAACTATGGCTACACCTTC.

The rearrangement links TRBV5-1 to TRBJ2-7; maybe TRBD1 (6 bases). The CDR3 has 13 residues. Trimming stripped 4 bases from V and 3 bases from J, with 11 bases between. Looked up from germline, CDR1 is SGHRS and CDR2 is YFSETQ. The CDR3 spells CASSRGQNYEQYF. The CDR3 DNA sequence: TGCGCCAGCAGCCGCGGACAGAACTACGAGCAGTACTTC. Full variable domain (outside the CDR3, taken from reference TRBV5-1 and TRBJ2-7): KAGVTQTPRYLIKTRGQQVTLSCSPISGHRSVSWYQQTPGQGLQFLFEYFSETQRNKGNFPGRFSGRQFSNSRSEMNVSTLELGDSALYLCASSRGQNYEQYFGPGTRLTVT.

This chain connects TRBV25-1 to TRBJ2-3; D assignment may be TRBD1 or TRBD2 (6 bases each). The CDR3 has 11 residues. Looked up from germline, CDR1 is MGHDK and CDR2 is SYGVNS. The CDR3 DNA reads TGTGCATCGGGTAGGGGGGAGCTGCAGTATTTT. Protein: CASGRGELQYF. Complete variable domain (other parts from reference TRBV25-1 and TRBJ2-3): EADIYQTPRYLVIGTGKKITLECSQTMGHDKMYWYQQDPGMELHLIHYSYGVNSTEKGDLSSESTVSRIRTEHFPLTLESARPSHTSQYLCASGRGELQYFGPGTRLTVL.

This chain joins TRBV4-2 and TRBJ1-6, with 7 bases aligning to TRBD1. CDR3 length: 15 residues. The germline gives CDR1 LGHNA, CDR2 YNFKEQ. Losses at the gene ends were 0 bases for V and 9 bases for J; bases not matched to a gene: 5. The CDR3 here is CASSQEDRWGSPLHF. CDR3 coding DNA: TGTGCCAGCAGCCAAGAGGACAGGTGGGGTTCACCCCTCCACTTT.

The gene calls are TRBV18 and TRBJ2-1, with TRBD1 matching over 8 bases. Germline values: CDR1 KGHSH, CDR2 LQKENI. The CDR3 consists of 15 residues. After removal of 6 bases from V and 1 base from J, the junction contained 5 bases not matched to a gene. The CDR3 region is CASSPTGGSYNEQFF. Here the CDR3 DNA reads TGTGCCAGCTCGCCTACAGGGGGGTCCTACAATGAGCAGTTCTTC.

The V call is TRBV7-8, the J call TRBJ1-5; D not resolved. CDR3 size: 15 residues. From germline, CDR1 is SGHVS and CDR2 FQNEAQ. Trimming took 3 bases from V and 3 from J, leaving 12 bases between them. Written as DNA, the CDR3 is TGTGCCAGCAGCTTTCTGGGTACCTTCAATCAGCCCCAGCATTTT. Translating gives CASSFLGTFNQPQHF.

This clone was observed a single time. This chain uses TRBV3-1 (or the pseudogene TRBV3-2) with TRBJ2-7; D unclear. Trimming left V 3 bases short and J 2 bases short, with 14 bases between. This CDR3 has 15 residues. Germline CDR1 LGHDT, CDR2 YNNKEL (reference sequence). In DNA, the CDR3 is TGTGCCAGCAGCCATGTAAGGGCCGGAACCTACGAGCAGTACTTC. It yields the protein CASSHVRAGTYEQYF.

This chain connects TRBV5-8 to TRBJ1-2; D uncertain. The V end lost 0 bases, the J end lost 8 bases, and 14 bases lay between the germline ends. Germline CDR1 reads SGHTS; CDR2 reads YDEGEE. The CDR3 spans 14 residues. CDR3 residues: CASSLVNRMRGYTF. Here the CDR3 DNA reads TGTGCCAGCAGCTTGGTGAACCGGATGAGGGGCTACACCTTC. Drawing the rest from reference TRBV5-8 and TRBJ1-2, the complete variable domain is EAGVTQSPTHLIKTRGQQATLRCSPISGHTSVYWYQQALGLGLQFLLWYDEGEERNRGNFPPRFSGRQFPNYSSELNVNALELEDSALYLCASSLVNRMRGYTFGSGTRLTVV.

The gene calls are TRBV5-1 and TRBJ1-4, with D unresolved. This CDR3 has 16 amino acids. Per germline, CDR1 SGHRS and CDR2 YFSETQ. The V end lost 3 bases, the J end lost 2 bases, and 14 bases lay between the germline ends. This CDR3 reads CASSSGLRPTNEKLFF. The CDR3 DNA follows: TGCGCCAGCAGCTCGGGGTTGAGGCCCACTAATGAAAAACTGTTTTTT.

CDR3 loop: CAISGSLIYGYTF. The CDR3 bases are TGTGCCATCAGCGGAAGCCTAATCTATGGCTACACCTTC. V and J are TRBV10-3 and TRBJ1-2; no reliable D call. Trimming removed 6 bases from V and 4 bases from J, with 12 bases in between. Germline-derived CDR1 and CDR2 are ENHRY and SYGVKD. The CDR3 is 13 residues long.

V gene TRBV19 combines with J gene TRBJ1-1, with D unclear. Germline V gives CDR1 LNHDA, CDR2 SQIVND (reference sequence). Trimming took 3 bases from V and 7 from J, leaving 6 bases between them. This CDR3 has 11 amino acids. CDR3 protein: CASSIQSEAFF. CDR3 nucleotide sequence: TGTGCCAGTAGTATTCAAAGTGAAGCTTTCTTT. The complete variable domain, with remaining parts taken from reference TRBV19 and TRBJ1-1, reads DGGITQSPKYLFRKEGQNVTLSCEQNLNHDAMYWYRQDPGQGLRLIYYSQIVNDFQKGDIAEGYSVSREKKESFPLTVTSAQKNPTAFYLCASSIQSEAFFGQGTRLTVV.

The CDR3 DNA follows: TGTGCCAGCAGTTTATCCGGTTCTCCACGGGACTGGGGGTACAATGAGCAGTTCTTC. Translated: CASSLSGSPRDWGYNEQFF. The V gene is TRBV27, the J gene TRBJ2-1, with D possibly being TRBD2 (6 bases). V lost 0 bases, J lost 4 bases, and 22 bases lay in between. The CDR3 is 19 residues long. Germline V gene sequence: CDR1 MNHEY, CDR2 SMNVEV (reference sequence).

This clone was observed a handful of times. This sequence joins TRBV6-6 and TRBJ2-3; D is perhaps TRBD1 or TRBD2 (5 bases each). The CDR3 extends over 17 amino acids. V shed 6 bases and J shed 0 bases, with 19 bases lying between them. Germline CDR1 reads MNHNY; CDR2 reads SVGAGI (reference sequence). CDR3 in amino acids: CASSRTSGTQSTDTQYF. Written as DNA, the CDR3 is TGTGCCAGCAGCCGAACCTCCGGGACCCAGAGCACAGATACGCAGTATTTT.

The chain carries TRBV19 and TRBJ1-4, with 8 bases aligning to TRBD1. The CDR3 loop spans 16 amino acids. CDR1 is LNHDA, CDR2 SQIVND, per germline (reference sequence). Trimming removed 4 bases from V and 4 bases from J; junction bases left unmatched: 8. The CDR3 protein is CASSKGITGGNEKLFF. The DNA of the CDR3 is TGTGCCAGTAGTAAGGGGATCACAGGGGGTAATGAAAAACTGTTTTTT.